This paragraph covers one T cell receptor beta chain sequence. Its cognate antigen is unknown. The sample is drawn from a study of T cells in localized non-small cell lung cancer. General study results and limits: Appearance in adjacent lung was seen for a median about 60 of the top 100 tumor clones. T cell clonality was highest in uninvolved adjacent lung, above tumor. Longer overall survival was seen with higher T cell density measured in blood. Analysis by sequencing included only one tumor region, so heterogeneity remains possible.

Profiling relied on immunoSEQ multiplex PCR, and the TCRdb table lists in-frame clones only, not all of them. The data hold tens of thousands of clones, with approximately 85% observed a single time. CDR1 is LGHNT, CDR2 FRNRAP, per germline. This CDR3 is built from 14 residues. V was clipped by 3 bases and J by 6 bases, with 11 bases between them. The specimen comprised peripheral blood, sampled before any cancer treatment. V gene TRBV12-5 combines with J gene TRBJ2-2; D tentatively fits TRBD1 or TRBD2 (5 bases each). This clonotype was sampled from a woman aged 35 to 75 with stage I lung adenocarcinoma. The CDR3 loop reads CASGLERGSGELFF. Here the CDR3 DNA reads TGTGCTAGTGGTTTAGAGAGGGGCTCCGGGGAGCTGTTTTTT.